The 22 T cell receptor beta chains presented below share a single source sample, sequenced in a study of cytomegalovirus exposure and HLA in healthy donors. Primers included in the PCR were 60 Vbeta and 13 Jbeta primers. The assay was immunoSEQ multiplex PCR, and TCRdb's table has in-frame clones only and misses some. The sample records under 200,000 clones, around 79% being singletons. Sample: PBMCs. The receptors derive from a woman aged 40 to 50 in good health and CMV-seronegative.

V gene TRBV9 combines with J gene TRBJ1-1; the match to TRBD1 covers 7 bases. Germline V CDR1 and CDR2: SGDLS, YYNGEE. This CDR3 has 14 residues. Germline trimming cut 0 bases from V and 8 bases from J; bases unmatched to any gene: 7. Written as DNA, the CDR3 is TGTGCCAGCAGCGTAGCCCCAGACAGGGCCGAAGCTTTCTTT. Amino acids: CASSVAPDRAEAFF.

The J gene is TRBJ2-1, the V gene TRBV5-1, with 13 positions matching TRBD2. Per the germline V gene, CDR1 is SGHRS and CDR2 is YFSETQ. After removal of 1 base from V and 7 bases from J, the junction contained 8 bases not matched to a gene. This CDR3 comprises 17 residues. CDR3 sequence: CASSLQTSGGLQNEQFF. As DNA, the CDR3 is TGCGCCAGCAGCTTGCAGACTAGCGGGGGGCTGCAGAATGAGCAGTTCTTC.

The chain uses TRBV5-8 and TRBJ2-7, with D maybe TRBD2 (5 bases). Trimming stripped 4 bases from V and 2 bases from J, with 25 bases between. The germline V gene encodes CDR1 SGHTS and CDR2 YDEGEE. The CDR3 sequence is 18 residues long. The CDR3 sequence is CASSDIRLTDFKTYEQYF. The DNA of the CDR3 is TGTGCCAGCAGCGACATCAGACTAACGGATTTTAAGACCTACGAGCAGTACTTC.

This clone was seen once. The chain uses TRBV9 and TRBJ2-1, with TRBD2 matching over 10 bases. The CDR3 is 16 amino acids. The ends lost 0 bases at V and 0 bases at J; junction bases unmatched: 0. Per germline, CDR1 SGDLS and CDR2 YYNGEE. CDR3 sequence reads: CASSVGTSGSYNEQFF. The CDR3 DNA follows: TGTGCCAGCAGCGTAGGGACTAGCGGCTCCTACAATGAGCAGTTCTTC.

The V gene is TRBV13, the J gene TRBJ2-1, with a weak D call TRBD2 (7 bases). With 3 bases removed from V and 10 bases from J, the gap between germline ends came to 19 bases. The CDR3 extends over 15 amino acids. Germline V gene data show CDR1 as PRHDT and CDR2 as FYEKMQ (reference sequence). The chain's CDR3 is CASSFGGRAQGEQFF. The CDR3 nucleotides are TGTGCCAGCAGCTTTGGTGGGAGGGCCCAGGGGGAGCAGTTCTTC.

This clone was counted once. The chain joins TRBV18 to TRBJ2-7; 10 positions match TRBD2. This CDR3 region has 16 residues. Germline-derived CDR1 and CDR2 are KGHSH and LQKENI. After removal of 0 bases from V and 2 bases from J, the junction contained 4 bases not matched to a gene. The CDR3 loop is CASSPPLAGATYEQYF. The CDR3 bases are TGTGCCAGCTCACCACCCCTAGCGGGGGCAACCTACGAGCAGTACTTC. Combining the CDR3 with reference TRBV18 and TRBJ2-7 gives the whole variable domain NAGVMQNPRHLVRRRGQEARLRCSPMKGHSHVYWYRQLPEEGLKFMVYLQKENIIDESGMPKERFSAEFPKEGPSILRIQQVVRGDSAAYFCASSPPLAGATYEQYFGPGTRLTVT.

The CDR3 bases are TGTGCCAGTAGAGCGGCAGGGGCCATGAACACTGAAGCTTTCTTT. Residues: CASRAAGAMNTEAFF. V usage is TRBV19 and J usage is TRBJ1-1, with TRBD1 as a possible D gene (6 bases). This CDR3 is 15 amino acids long. Trimming shortened V by 6 bases and J by 0 bases, and 14 bases separated the two germline ends. Germline assignment: CDR1 LNHDA and CDR2 SQIVND (reference sequence).

This sequence joins TRBV15 and TRBJ1-5, with 9 bases matching TRBD1. From germline, CDR1 is LNHNV and CDR2 YYDKDF (reference sequence). The CDR3 consists of 14 residues. Trimming cost V 9 bases and J 2 bases; bases outside gene matches: 5. Written as DNA, the CDR3 is TGTGCCACAAACAGGGGGCTTGGCAATCAGCCCCAGCATTTT. Protein: CATNRGLGNQPQHF.

V and J are TRBV19 and TRBJ1-2; D possibly corresponds to TRBD1 (5 bases). The CDR3 sequence is 16 residues long. V gave up 5 bases and J gave up 4 bases, with 20 bases separating them. The germline CDR1 and CDR2 sequences are LNHDA and SQIVND (reference sequence). Written as DNA, the CDR3 is TGTGCCAGTAGTCCCCAATCAAGGAGGGGCGCCTATGGCTACACCTTC. Protein: CASSPQSRRGAYGYTF.

The rearrangement uses TRBV6-4 and TRBJ1-6; D gene unclear. The CDR3 contains 14 residues. The germline V gene encodes CDR1 MRHNA and CDR2 SNTAGT. V was clipped by 0 bases and J by 5 bases, with 5 bases between them. CDR3 bases: TGTGCCAGCAGTGACTCGGGCCATAATTCACCCCTCCACTTT. This gives the protein CASSDSGHNSPLHF.

The chain uses TRBV19 and TRBJ1-5; 10 bases line up with TRBD1. Germline CDR1 LNHDA, CDR2 SQIVND (reference sequence). V shed 1 base, J shed 7 bases, and the junction held 7 bases outside the gene matches. The CDR3 is made up of 16 amino acids. The CDR3 sequence: CASSIGGDRGRQPQHF. As DNA, the CDR3 is TGTGCCAGTAGTATAGGGGGGGACAGGGGAAGACAGCCCCAGCATTTT.

This clone was seen only a few times. V is TRBV5-4 and J is TRBJ1-2; D is perhaps TRBD1 (6 bases). Trimming took off 5 bases at V and 6 bases at J, with 14 bases between the two ends. The CDR3 is made up of 13 amino acids. CDR1 and CDR2 (germline): SGHNT, YYREEE (reference sequence). CDR3 amino acids: CASSYLGQHGYTF. In DNA form, the CDR3 reads TGTGCCAGCAGTTATTTAGGACAGCATGGCTACACCTTC.

The chain's CDR3 is CSVGGGWDTEAFF. CDR3 sequence (DNA): TGCAGCGTTGGGGGAGGGTGGGACACTGAAGCTTTCTTT. The chain recombines TRBV29-1 with TRBJ1-1; no clear D. With 4 bases removed from V and 3 bases from J, the gap between germline ends came to 12 bases. The germline V gene encodes CDR1 SQVTM and CDR2 ANQGSEA. CDR3 length: 13 amino acids. The variable domain in full, completed from reference TRBV29-1 and TRBJ1-1, reads SAVISQKPSRDICQRGTSLTIQCQVDSQVTMMFWYRQQPGQSLTLIATANQGSEATYESGFVIDKFPISRPNLTFSTLTVSNMSPEDSSIYLCSVGGGWDTEAFFGQGTRLTVV.

In its sample, this clone was seen a few times. The CDR3: CATGTSGRTDTQYF. CDR3 in DNA: TGTGCCACCGGGACTAGCGGCCGAACAGATACGCAGTATTTT. The J gene is TRBJ2-3, the V gene TRBV6-6; 11 bases match TRBD2. The CDR3 length is 14 residues. Trimming took 10 bases from V and 3 from J; bases not matched to a gene: 6. Germline V gene sequence: CDR1 MNHNY, CDR2 SVGAGI (reference sequence).

The chain has TRBV11-2 and TRBJ2-5; 10 positions match TRBD2. V lost 4 bases and J lost 5; bases outside the gene matches: 4. The CDR3 extends over 14 amino acids. Per germline, CDR1 SGHAT and CDR2 FQNNGV. The CDR3 DNA follows: TGTGCCAGCAGCTCGACTAGCGGGTGGGAGACCCAGTACTTC. Its translation is CASSSTSGWETQYF.

The V gene is TRBV5-1, the J gene TRBJ1-2, with a tentative D call TRBD1 (6 bases). Trimming stripped 1 base from V and 6 bases from J, with 16 bases between. The CDR3 runs 15 residues. CDR1 is SGHRS and CDR2 is YFSETQ in the germline V gene. CDR3 sequence: CASSLYTGSKNGYTF. The CDR3 DNA sequence: TGCGCCAGCAGCTTGTACACAGGGTCGAAGAATGGCTACACCTTC.

A single count supports this clone. The chain couples TRBV9 to TRBJ1-2; D might be TRBD1 (5 bases). Germline V gives CDR1 SGDLS, CDR2 YYNGEE. The CDR3 covers 15 residues. V was pared by 0 bases and J by 4 bases, with 13 bases between. CDR3 region: CASSVGSGLAYGYTF. The DNA for the CDR3 is TGTGCCAGCAGCGTAGGGTCAGGGCTCGCCTATGGCTACACCTTC.

This rearrangement joins TRBV30 to TRBJ2-3, with D possibly being TRBD1 (5 bases). Germline V CDR1 and CDR2: GTSNPN, SVGIG (reference sequence). This CDR3 is built from 12 residues. V shed 3 bases and J shed 3 bases, with 7 bases lying between them. The CDR3 sequence is CAWSPGTDTQYF. In DNA, the CDR3 is TGTGCCTGGAGCCCAGGGACAGATACGCAGTATTTT.

This chain connects TRBV12-5 to TRBJ1-5; 8 bases are a match to TRBD1. Trimming cost V 7 bases and J 3 bases; bases outside gene matches: 2. The CDR3 spans 13 residues. Germline loops: CDR1 LGHNT, CDR2 FRNRAP. The CDR3 sequence is CASVQGVNQPQHF. The CDR3 DNA reads TGTGCTAGTGTACAGGGGGTCAATCAGCCCCAGCATTTT.

Only a few counts were recorded for this clone. A junction boundary mismatches the germline segment, possibly from a read error. This rearrangement joins TRBV7-7 to TRBJ2-7; 8 nucleotides agree with TRBD2. The germline V gene encodes CDR1 SSHAT and CDR2 FNYEAQ (reference sequence). The CDR3 sequence is 14 residues long. The CDR3 DNA reads TGTGCTAGCAGCTTAGCGGGGCAGCCCTACGAGCAGTACTTC. Translating it yields CASSLAGQPYEQYF. The variable domain in full, with the rest retrieved from reference TRBV7-7 and TRBJ2-7, is GAGVSQSPRYKVTKRGQDVTLRCDPISSHATLYWYQQALGQGPEFLTYFNYEAQPDKSGLPSDRFSAERPEGSISTLTIQRTEQRDSAMYRCASSLAGQPYEQYFGPGTRLTVT.

This clone occurred a few times. The rearrangement uses TRBV4-2 and TRBJ2-3; D possibly corresponds to TRBD1 (7 bases). V was clipped by 0 bases and J by 1 base, with 11 bases between them. The CDR3 covers 16 residues. Per germline, CDR1 LGHNA and CDR2 YNFKEQ. This chain's CDR3 is CASSQDTGEGTDTQYF. For the CDR3, the DNA is TGTGCCAGCAGCCAAGATACAGGGGAGGGCACAGATACGCAGTATTTT.

The genes are TRBV5-6 and TRBJ1-5, with TRBD1 matching over 8 bases. V trimming: 4 bases; J trimming: 0 bases; junction bases outside the gene matches: 9. Germline V lookup: CDR1 SGHDT, CDR2 YYEEEE. There are 17 residues in the CDR3. The CDR3 DNA reads TGTGCCAGCAGCACGCTGGACAGGGACGATAGCAATCAGCCCCAGCATTTT. Protein sequence: CASSTLDRDDSNQPQHF.